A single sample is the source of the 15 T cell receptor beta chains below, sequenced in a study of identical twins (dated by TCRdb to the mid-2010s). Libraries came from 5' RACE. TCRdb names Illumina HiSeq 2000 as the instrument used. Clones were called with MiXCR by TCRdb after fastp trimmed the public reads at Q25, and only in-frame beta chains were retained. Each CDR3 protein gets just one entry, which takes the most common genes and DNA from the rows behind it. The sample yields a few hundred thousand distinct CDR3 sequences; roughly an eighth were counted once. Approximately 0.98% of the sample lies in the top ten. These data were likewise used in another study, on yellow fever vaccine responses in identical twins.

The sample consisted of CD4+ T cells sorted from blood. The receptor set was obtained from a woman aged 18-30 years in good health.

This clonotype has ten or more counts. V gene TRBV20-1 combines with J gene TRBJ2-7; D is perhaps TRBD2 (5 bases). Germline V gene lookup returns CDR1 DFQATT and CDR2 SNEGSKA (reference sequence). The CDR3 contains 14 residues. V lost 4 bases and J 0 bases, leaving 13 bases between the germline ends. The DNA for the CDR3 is TGCAGTGCTACCCTAGTGGGAGTCTCCTACGAGCAGTACTTC. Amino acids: CSATLVGVSYEQYF.

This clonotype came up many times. The DNA of the CDR3 is TGTGCCAGCAGTTTCCGGGGGCCGAGCTCAGCCGAGCAGTTCTTC. It translates to CASSFRGPSSAEQFF. This chain connects TRBV12-3 or TRBV12-4 to TRBJ2-1; D possibly matches TRBD1 or TRBD2 (6 bases each). CDR3 size: 15 residues. V was cut by 3 bases and J by 10 bases, with 19 bases left in between.

DNA of the CDR3: TGTGCCATCCTGCTGCGGGAGGGACATGAGCAGTTCTTC. Translated, it gives CAILLREGHEQFF. This chain uses TRBV10-3 with TRBJ2-1, with 9 bases lining up with TRBD2. This CDR3 spans 13 amino acids. Trimming took 8 bases from V and 8 from J; bases not matched to a gene: 7. Germline V gives CDR1 ENHRY, CDR2 SYGVKD.

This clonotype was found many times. The CDR3 bases are TGTGCCAGCAGCCCCCCTAGCGGGGCGAACACCGGGGAGCTGTTTTTT. Residues: CASSPPSGANTGELFF. The chain carries TRBV3-1 and TRBJ2-2, with 9 bases fitting TRBD2. The CDR3 covers 16 residues. V was clipped by 4 bases and J by 0 bases; unmatched bases: 3. CDR1 is LGHDT, CDR2 YNNKEL, per germline (reference sequence).

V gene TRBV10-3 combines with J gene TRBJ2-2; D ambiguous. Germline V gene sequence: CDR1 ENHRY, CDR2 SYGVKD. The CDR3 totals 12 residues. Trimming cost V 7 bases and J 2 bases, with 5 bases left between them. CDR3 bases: TGTGCCATCACCGACAACACCGGGGAGCTGTTTTTT. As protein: CAITDNTGELFF.

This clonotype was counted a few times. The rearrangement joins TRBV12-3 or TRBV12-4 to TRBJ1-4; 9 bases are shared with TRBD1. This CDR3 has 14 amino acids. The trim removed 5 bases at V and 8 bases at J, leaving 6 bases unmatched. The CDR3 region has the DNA TGTGCCAGCAGTGGGACAGGGTATTCGGAAAAACTGTTTTTT. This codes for CASSGTGYSEKLFF.

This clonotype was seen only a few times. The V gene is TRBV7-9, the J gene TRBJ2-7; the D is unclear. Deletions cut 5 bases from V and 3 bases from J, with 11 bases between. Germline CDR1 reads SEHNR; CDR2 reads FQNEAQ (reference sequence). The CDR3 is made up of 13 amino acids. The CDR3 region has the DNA TGTGCCAGCAGCGCCGTGCATAGCTACGAGCAGTACTTC. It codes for CASSAVHSYEQYF. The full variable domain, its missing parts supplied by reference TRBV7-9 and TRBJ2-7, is DTGVSQNPRHKITKRGQNVTFRCDPISEHNRLYWYRQTLGQGPEFLTYFQNEAQLEKSRLLSDRFSAERPKGSFSTLEIQRTEQGDSAMYLCASSAVHSYEQYFGPGTRLTVT.

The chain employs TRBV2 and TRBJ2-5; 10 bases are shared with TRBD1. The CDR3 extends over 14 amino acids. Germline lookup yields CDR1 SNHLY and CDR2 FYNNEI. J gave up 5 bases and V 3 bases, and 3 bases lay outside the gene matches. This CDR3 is CASSDRQGAETQYF. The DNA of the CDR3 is TGTGCCAGCAGTGATCGACAGGGGGCCGAGACCCAGTACTTC.

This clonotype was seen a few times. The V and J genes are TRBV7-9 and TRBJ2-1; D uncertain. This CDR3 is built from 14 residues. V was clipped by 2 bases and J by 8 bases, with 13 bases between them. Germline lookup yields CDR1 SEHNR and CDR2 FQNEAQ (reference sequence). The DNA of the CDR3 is TGTGCCAGCAGCTTAATCGGGTTGTTGGATGAGCAGTTCTTC. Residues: CASSLIGLLDEQFF.

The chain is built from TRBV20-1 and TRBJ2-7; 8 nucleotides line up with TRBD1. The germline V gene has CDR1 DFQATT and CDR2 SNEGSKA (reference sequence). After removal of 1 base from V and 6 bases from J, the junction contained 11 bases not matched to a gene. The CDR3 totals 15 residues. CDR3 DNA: TGCAGTGCTAGAGTTTCCGGACAGGGAATGGGCGAGCAGTACTTC. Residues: CSARVSGQGMGEQYF.

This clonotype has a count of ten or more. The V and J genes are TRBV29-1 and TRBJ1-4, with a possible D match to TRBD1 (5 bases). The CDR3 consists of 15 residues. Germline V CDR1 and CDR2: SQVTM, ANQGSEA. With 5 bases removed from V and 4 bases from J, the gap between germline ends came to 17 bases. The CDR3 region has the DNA TGCAGCGTTTTAGACCCGGGACGGAGTAATGAAAAACTGTTTTTT. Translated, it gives CSVLDPGRSNEKLFF. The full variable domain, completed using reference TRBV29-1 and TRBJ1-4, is SAVISQKPSRDICQRGTSLTIQCQVDSQVTMMFWYRQQPGQSLTLIATANQGSEATYESGFVIDKFPISRPNLTFSTLTVSNMSPEDSSIYLCSVLDPGRSNEKLFFGSGTQLSVL.

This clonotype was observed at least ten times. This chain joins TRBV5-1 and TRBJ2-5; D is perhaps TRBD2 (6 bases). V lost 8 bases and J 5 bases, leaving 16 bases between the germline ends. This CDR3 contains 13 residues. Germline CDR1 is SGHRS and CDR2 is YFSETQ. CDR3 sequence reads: CASSLGGTETQYF. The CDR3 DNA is TGCGCCAGTAGCCTCGGGGGAACGGAGACCCAGTACTTC.

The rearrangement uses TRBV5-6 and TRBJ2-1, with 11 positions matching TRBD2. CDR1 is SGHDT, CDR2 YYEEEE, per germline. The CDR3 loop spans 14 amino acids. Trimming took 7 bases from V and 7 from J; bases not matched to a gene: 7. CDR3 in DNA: TGTGCCAGCGGAGTAGCGGGAGGGAAGAATGAGCAGTTCTTC. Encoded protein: CASGVAGGKNEQFF.

This CDR3 reads CASIDRSSYNSPLHF. The CDR3 DNA sequence: TGTGCCAGTATCGACAGGAGCTCCTATAATTCACCCCTCCACTTT. J is TRBJ1-6 and V is TRBV19; perhaps TRBD1 as D (6 bases). Germline values: CDR1 LNHDA, CDR2 SQIVND (reference sequence). CDR3 length equals 15 residues. V was cut by 7 bases and J by 0 bases, with 10 bases left in between.

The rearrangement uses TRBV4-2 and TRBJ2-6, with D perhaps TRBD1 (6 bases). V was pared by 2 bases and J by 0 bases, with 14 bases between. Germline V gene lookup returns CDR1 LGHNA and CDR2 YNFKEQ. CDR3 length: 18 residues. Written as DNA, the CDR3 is TGTGCCAGCAGCCAAAGGGGACAACTCAGCTCTGGGGCCAACGTCCTGACTTTC. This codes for CASSQRGQLSSGANVLTF.